What follows are 2 T cell receptor beta chains derived from one specimen sequenced in a study of blood T cell repertoires in COVID-19. Assay used: immunoSEQ multiplex PCR; TCRdb lists only in-frame clones, some missing. Here the sample spans some 460,000 clones, about nine tenths being singletons. Material for sequencing was PBMCs or T cells enriched from blood (not recorded which). The receptors derive from a woman aged 18-29 years who had recovered from COVID-19.

The rearrangement uses TRBV3-1 (or the pseudogene TRBV3-2) and TRBJ1-1, with D possibly TRBD1 on 5 matching bases. CDR3 size: 15 residues. Trimming removed 0 bases from V and 0 bases from J, with 8 bases in between. Germline V CDR1 and CDR2: LGHDT, YNNKEL (reference sequence). Here the CDR3 DNA reads TGTGCCAGCAGCCAAGAACAGGCACTGAACACTGAAGCTTTCTTT. This sequence encodes CASSQEQALNTEAFF.

This chain joins TRBV4-1 and TRBJ1-3; D not certain. The CDR3 is 16 residues long. Germline assignment: CDR1 MGHRA and CDR2 YSYEKL. V lost 1 base to trimming and J lost 2 bases, with 12 bases between them. In DNA, the CDR3 is TGCGCCAGCAGCCAAGTAGCTTCCAAGACTGGAAACACCATATATTTT. Protein product: CASSQVASKTGNTIYF.